A selection of T cell receptor beta chains follows, all from one sample in a study of T cell changes during pregnancy in multiple sclerosis. The table came from immunoSEQ multiplex PCR; TCRdb's copy has only in-frame clones and leaves some out. The sample records 40,000 to 50,000 clones, around 91% being singletons. The sequences come from CD4+ T cells from peripheral blood mononuclear cells, collected in the second trimester of pregnancy. Every receptor here comes from a female donor in good health, enrolled as a control in a pregnancy study. CDR3s include the opening cysteine and the closing phenylalanine or tryptophan. Fields, in order: J gene, V gene, CDR3 protein.

TRBJ2-3	TRBV6-1	CATAGGGRGDTQYF
TRBJ2-1	TRBV7-3	CASSLDRGSYNEQFF
TRBJ1-4	TRBV5-1	CASSLTTGWSGEKLFF
TRBJ1-2	TRBV7-3	CASSPSGTYGYTF
TRBJ1-1	TRBV7-8	CASRPLRDSQFSTEAFF
TRBJ1-3	TRBV7-2	CASSLGLSGNTIYF
TRBJ2-7	TRBV18	CASSPPSIEAGEQYF
TRBJ2-7	TRBV18	CASSLAATYEQYF
TRBJ1-1	TRBV27	CASEDRLNTEAFF
TRBJ2-1	TRBV6-1	CASSDLIGTYNEQFF
TRBJ2-3	TRBV5-1	CASSFSGGASETQYF
TRBJ1-2	TRBV4-3	CASSRSRDSEYYGYTF
TRBJ1-3	TRBV6-6	CASSYVSDTTYF
TRBJ2-6	TRBV18	CASSPPEPRHSGANVLTF
TRBJ2-7	TRBV30	CAWGPGGAQYF
TRBJ2-7	TRBV15	CATSRDLVVAYEQYF
TRBJ2-7	TRBV2	CASRMTGRTGVFSYEQYF
TRBJ1-1	TRBV6-5	CATEGVTEAFF
TRBJ1-4	TRBV27	CASSRAGNEKLFF
TRBJ2-7	TRBV6-5	CASSPRDRYEQYF